A selection of T cell receptor beta chains follows, all from one sample in a study of control samples from healthy donors and cancer patients. Sequenced by immunoSEQ multiplex PCR; TCRdb stores in-frame clones only, minus some. The sample has more than 95,000 clones; around nine tenths are singletons. The sample was blood. These receptors were obtained from a man aged 35-49 years in good health. Both conserved end residues are trimmed from each CDR3.

v_call	j_call	cdr3_aa
TRBV7-8	TRBJ1-1	ASSSPGTGVNTEAF
TRBV5-1	TRBJ1-2	ASSLAGSPGKGYT
TRBV25-1	TRBJ1-2	ASSEAQGGSYGYT
TRBV7-9	TRBJ2-3	ASSLGESLLADTQY
TRBV7-2	TRBJ2-3	ASSPPGVKDTQY
TRBV10-3	TRBJ2-7	AISQGTGTYEEQY
TRBV6-5	TRBJ1-4	ASSRVGNEKLF
TRBV3-1/TRBV3-2	TRBJ2-4	ASSQETGIKNIQY
TRBV25-1	TRBJ1-5	ASSAAGGAYSNQPQH
TRBV19	TRBJ1-5	ASSTTRRGSNQPQH
TRBV6-2/TRBV6-3	TRBJ1-1	ASSGDSWTEAF
TRBV3-1/TRBV3-2	TRBJ2-1	ASSQELTGIYNEQF
TRBV3-1/TRBV3-2	TRBJ2-2	ASSHGGLTSNTGELF
TRBV7-8	TRBJ1-2	ASSSGQGIDGYT
TRBV4-1	TRBJ1-1	ASSRTGGALNTEAF
TRBV5-5	TRBJ2-7	ASSRWGGVVSGSYEQY
TRBV7-8	TRBJ1-1	ASSLVRGREAF
TRBV19	TRBJ1-1	ASSITKNTEAF
TRBV7-2	TRBJ1-6	ASSLSRDRVVNSPLH
TRBV10-2	TRBJ1-3	ASSYNRVGDTIY
TRBV14	TRBJ2-3	ASSLTVLQTDTQY
TRBV5-6	TRBJ1-2	ASGGQGTANYGYT
TRBV2	TRBJ2-1	ASSKSGGAFNEQF
TRBV7-2	TRBJ1-3	ASTGQGVGNTIY
TRBV9	TRBJ2-5	ASSVGGGLKETQY
TRBV7-2	TRBJ1-1	ASSLEYTSNTEAF
TRBV19	TRBJ1-1	ASSILGRSNTEAF
TRBV7-9	TRBJ2-5	ASSLDREETQY
TRBV18	TRBJ1-1	ASSREGGARTEAF
TRBV7-2	TRBJ2-7	ASSLGGEGVYEQY
TRBV7-2	TRBJ1-6	ASSPSGRSYNSPLH
TRBV6-6	TRBJ1-2	ASSYQGPNYGYT
TRBV6-7	TRBJ1-2	ASSSPRDRGSYGYT
TRBV5-6	TRBJ1-6	ASSWQGGSSYNSPLH
TRBV18	TRBJ1-1	ASSRTVAEAF
TRBV6-2/TRBV6-3	TRBJ2-5	ASSPFRKRETQY
TRBV27	TRBJ2-3	ASSVRDRAVDTQY
TRBV10-2	TRBJ2-3	ASSDWQGSTDTQY
TRBV27	TRBJ1-3	ASSPRQAGNTIY
TRBV5-6	TRBJ1-1	ASSLGWRTEAF
TRBV21-1	TRBJ2-7	ASSAPGQGVYEQY
TRBV5-5	TRBJ1-5	ASSFGRIGGMGNQPQH
TRBV7-9	TRBJ1-4	ASSLGQGWNEKLF